What follows are 22 T cell receptor beta chains derived from one specimen sequenced in a study of cytomegalovirus exposure and HLA in healthy donors (dated by TCRdb to about 2017). The library was made by the immunoSEQ multiplex PCR assay. TCRdb took over this immuneACCESS table, retaining in-frame rearrangements with V and J assigned. Such tables are incomplete; in checked studies, under half of the missing clones stem from an unresolved V gene, and the remainder is unexplained. Counted in this sample were about 130,000 clones; nearly 90% of them appeared once. Around 9% of the sample lies in the top ten. The sequenced material came from PBMCs. The receptors originated from a woman aged 18-29 years in good health and CMV-seropositive.

The rearrangement links TRBV27 to TRBJ1-5, with D possibly being TRBD1 (6 bases). V shed 3 bases and J shed 3 bases, with 9 bases lying between them. There are 14 residues in the CDR3. CDR1 and CDR2 from the germline V gene are MNHEY and SMNVEV (reference sequence). CDR3 DNA: TGTGCCAGCAGTTTTGGACAGTACAATCAGCCCCAGCATTTT. It translates to CASSFGQYNQPQHF.

The chain employs TRBV4-2 and TRBJ2-2; 8 bases map to TRBD2. Germline values: CDR1 LGHNA, CDR2 YNFKEQ. This CDR3 contains 17 residues. V dropped 0 bases and J dropped 6; count of bases not matched to a gene: 9. The DNA of the CDR3 is TGTGCCAGCAGCCAAGAGAACGGGCGGGGGGCCCCCGGGGAGCTGTTTTTT. Its protein product is CASSQENGRGAPGELFF.

This sequence joins TRBV11-2 and TRBJ2-3, with D possibly being TRBD1 (7 bases). V lost 5 bases to trimming and J lost 2 bases, with 14 bases between them. The CDR3 runs 15 residues. Germline CDR1 is SGHAT and CDR2 is FQNNGV. The CDR3 loop is CASSSGGGVTDTQYF. The CDR3 region has the DNA TGTGCCAGCAGCAGCGGAGGGGGCGTCACAGATACGCAGTATTTT. Full variable domain (missing parts from reference TRBV11-2 and TRBJ2-3): EAGVAQSPRYKIIEKRQSVAFWCNPISGHATLYWYQQILGQGPKLLIQFQNNGVVDDSQLPKDRFSAERLKGVDSTLKIQPAKLEDSAVYLCASSSGGGVTDTQYFGPGTRLTVL.

The chain links TRBV28 to TRBJ1-5, with 9 bases that match TRBD1. The V gene end was trimmed by 8 bases and the J gene end by 0 bases; junction bases not matched to a gene: 5. In germline, CDR1 is MDHEN, CDR2 SYDVKM. This CDR3 contains 15 residues. CDR3 region: CASDRGSLSNQPQHF. The CDR3 DNA follows: TGTGCCAGCGACAGGGGGTCCCTTAGCAATCAGCCCCAGCATTTT.

CDR3 region: CASSRGAGETQYF. CDR3 nucleotides: TGCGCCAGCAGCAGGGGAGCGGGGGAGACCCAGTACTTC. This chain connects TRBV5-1 to TRBJ2-5, with 7 bases lining up with TRBD2. This CDR3 has 13 amino acids. Per the germline V gene, CDR1 is SGHRS and CDR2 is YFSETQ. Losses at the gene ends were 4 bases for V and 5 bases for J; bases not matched to a gene: 5.

This sequence joins TRBV7-9 and TRBJ1-6; D is possibly TRBD1 (6 bases). This CDR3 comprises 15 residues. V shed 5 bases and J shed 9 bases, with 17 bases lying between them. The germline gives CDR1 SEHNR, CDR2 FQNEAQ (reference sequence). The CDR3 DNA is TGTGCCAGCAGCCCGATGGGGGGGCCTGGTTCACCCCTCCACTTT. Amino acids: CASSPMGGPGSPLHF.

This chain connects TRBV6-1 to TRBJ1-1, with TRBD1 as a possible D gene (6 bases). CDR3 length: 18 residues. Germline CDR1 is MNHNS and CDR2 is SASEGT. Trimming shortened V by 3 bases and J by 3 bases, and 23 bases separated the two germline ends. The CDR3 here is CASSERGRGPGWDTEAFF. The CDR3 DNA sequence: TGTGCCAGCAGTGAGAGGGGCAGGGGCCCCGGGTGGGACACTGAAGCTTTCTTT.

The CDR3 nucleotides are TGTGCCATTGGAGGTTCGCAGCCCCAGCATTTT. Encoded protein: CAIGGSQPQHF. The chain carries TRBV10-3 and TRBJ1-5; D gene ambiguous. Germline assignment: CDR1 ENHRY and CDR2 SYGVKD. The CDR3 runs to 11 residues. V lost 9 bases and J 7 bases, leaving 10 bases between the germline ends.

Comment on this clone: Distinct nucleotide sequences in the sample also encode this CDR3. The chain combines TRBV7-2 with TRBJ2-1; TRBD2 aligns across 10 bases. Germline trimming cut 5 bases from V and 4 bases from J; bases unmatched to any gene: 2. The CDR3 covers 14 residues. Germline lookup yields CDR1 SGHTA and CDR2 FQGNSA. The CDR3 region is CASSPTSGYNEQFF. CDR3 DNA sequence: TGTGCCAGCAGCCCGACTAGCGGGTACAATGAGCAGTTCTTC.

The V call is TRBV9, the J call TRBJ2-1; 15 nucleotides align to TRBD2. V was pared by 4 bases and J by 8 bases, with 10 bases of the junction left unmatched. From germline, CDR1 is SGDLS and CDR2 YYNGEE. The CDR3 loop spans 17 amino acids. The CDR3 is CASSRRTSGGAVDEQFF. The CDR3 coding sequence is TGTGCCAGCAGCAGACGGACTAGCGGGGGGGCTGTCGATGAGCAGTTCTTC. Variable domain in full (rest from reference TRBV9 and TRBJ2-1): DSGVTQTPKHLITATGQRVTLRCSPRSGDLSVYWYQQSLDQGLQFLIQYYNGEERAKGNILERFSAQQFPDLHSELNLSSLELGDSALYFCASSRRTSGGAVDEQFFGPGTRLTVL.

J is TRBJ1-1 and V is TRBV5-5, with TRBD1 matching over 8 bases. The germline CDR1 and CDR2 sequences are SGHKS and YYEKEE (reference sequence). The CDR3 covers 12 residues. The junction had 3 bases not matched to a gene; V was cut back by 4 bases and J by 7 bases. Here the CDR3 DNA reads TGTGCCAGCAGCGCGGGGACAGGTGAAGCTTTCTTT. Protein: CASSAGTGEAFF.

This chain links TRBV2 with TRBJ1-1, with 8 nucleotides matching TRBD1. Germline V CDR1 and CDR2: SNHLY, FYNNEI. The CDR3 totals 13 residues. V dropped 6 bases and J dropped 1; count of bases not matched to a gene: 1. CDR3 in DNA: TGTGCCAGCAGGGGACAGGAGAACACTGAAGCTTTCTTT. Translation gives CASRGQENTEAFF. Filled out from reference TRBV2 and TRBJ1-1, the complete variable domain reads EPEVTQTPSHQVTQMGQEVILRCVPISNHLYFYWYRQILGQKVEFLVSFYNNEISEKSEIFDDQFSVERPDGSNFTLKIRSTKLEDSAMYFCASRGQENTEAFFGQGTRLTVV.

The chain links TRBV5-4 to TRBJ2-1; 10 nucleotides agree with TRBD1. CDR3 length equals 17 residues. Germline V CDR1 and CDR2: SGHNT, YYREEE (reference sequence). J gave up 5 bases and V 5 bases, and 13 bases lay outside the gene matches. CDR3 sequence reads: CASRNRDRGWGNNEQFF. The CDR3 DNA sequence: TGTGCCAGCAGGAACCGGGACAGGGGTTGGGGTAACAATGAGCAGTTCTTC.

The V call is TRBV5-1, the J call TRBJ2-7, with 8 bases aligning to TRBD1. The CDR3 contains 14 residues. Trimming removed 0 bases from V and 5 bases from J; junction bases left unmatched: 4. The germline V gene has CDR1 SGHRS and CDR2 YFSETQ. This chain's CDR3 is CASSLGQGANEQYF. The CDR3, as DNA: TGCGCCAGCAGCTTGGGGCAGGGGGCCAACGAGCAGTACTTC.

The chain combines TRBV7-8 with TRBJ2-6; 7 bases match TRBD1. The CDR3 consists of 16 residues. The junction had 6 bases not matched to a gene; V was cut back by 3 bases and J by 4 bases. CDR1 is SGHVS and CDR2 is FQNEAQ in the germline V gene. The DNA of the CDR3 is TGTGCCAGCAGCTTCACAGGGGCGCGAGGGGCCAACGTCCTGACTTTC. Translation gives CASSFTGARGANVLTF.

V gene TRBV7-6 combines with J gene TRBJ2-7, with D possibly TRBD1 on 5 matching bases. Germline values: CDR1 SGHVS, CDR2 FNYEAQ. This CDR3 has 14 residues. V was clipped by 1 base and J by 3 bases, with 10 bases between them. In DNA form, the CDR3 reads TGTGCCAGCAGCTTAGATGAAGGGGACTACGAGCAGTACTTC. Protein product: CASSLDEGDYEQYF.

The V gene is TRBV19, the J gene TRBJ1-2; 8 nucleotides agree with TRBD1. V trimming: 4 bases; J trimming: 6 bases; junction bases outside the gene matches: 10. Germline CDR1 reads LNHDA; CDR2 reads SQIVND (reference sequence). This CDR3 region has 15 residues. CDR3 coding DNA: TGTGCCAGTAGTACCCCATGGGACAGGCGGGATGGCTACACCTTC. The encoded protein is CASSTPWDRRDGYTF.

The chain has TRBV19 and TRBJ1-2; weak D call: TRBD1 (6 bases). Trimming left V 4 bases short and J 7 bases short, with 16 bases between. The CDR3 totals 14 residues. Germline V gene data show CDR1 as LNHDA and CDR2 as SQIVND (reference sequence). CDR3 in amino acids: CASSRPYSRGGYTF. The CDR3 bases are TGTGCCAGTAGTAGGCCATACTCCAGGGGTGGCTACACCTTC.

Only one count was recorded for this clone. The chain has TRBV10-3 and TRBJ2-7, with D hard to call. Per germline, CDR1 ENHRY and CDR2 SYGVKD. Trimming shortened V by 4 bases and J by 7 bases, and 8 bases separated the two germline ends. The CDR3 runs 11 residues. Written as DNA, the CDR3 is TGTGCCATCAGTGCGACGAGGGAGCAGTACTTC. This gives the protein CAISATREQYF.

The J gene is TRBJ1-1, the V gene TRBV5-6, with no clear D. The CDR3 totals 13 residues. V lost 4 bases to trimming and J lost 9 bases, with 16 bases between them. In germline, CDR1 is SGHDT, CDR2 YYEEEE. This chain's CDR3 is CASSLGDVVQAFF. CDR3 DNA sequence: TGTGCCAGCAGCCTAGGAGACGTTGTCCAAGCTTTCTTT.

Here the CDR3 reads CASSIPPTDTQYF. The CDR3 DNA sequence: TGTGCCAGCAGTATTCCCCCCACAGATACGCAGTATTTT. The V and J genes are TRBV5-8 and TRBJ2-3; no clear D gene. CDR3 length: 13 amino acids. V dropped 5 bases and J dropped 2 bases, with 9 bases sitting between them. Germline V gives CDR1 SGHTS, CDR2 YDEGEE.

V gene TRBV19 combines with J gene TRBJ2-2; D is possibly TRBD1 (5 bases). Trimming cost V 3 bases and J 4 bases, with 12 bases left between them. In germline, CDR1 is LNHDA, CDR2 SQIVND (reference sequence). This CDR3 is built from 15 residues. CDR3 sequence reads: CASSIPGLGTGELFF. The CDR3 region has the DNA TGTGCCAGTAGTATCCCAGGGTTGGGCACCGGGGAGCTGTTTTTT.